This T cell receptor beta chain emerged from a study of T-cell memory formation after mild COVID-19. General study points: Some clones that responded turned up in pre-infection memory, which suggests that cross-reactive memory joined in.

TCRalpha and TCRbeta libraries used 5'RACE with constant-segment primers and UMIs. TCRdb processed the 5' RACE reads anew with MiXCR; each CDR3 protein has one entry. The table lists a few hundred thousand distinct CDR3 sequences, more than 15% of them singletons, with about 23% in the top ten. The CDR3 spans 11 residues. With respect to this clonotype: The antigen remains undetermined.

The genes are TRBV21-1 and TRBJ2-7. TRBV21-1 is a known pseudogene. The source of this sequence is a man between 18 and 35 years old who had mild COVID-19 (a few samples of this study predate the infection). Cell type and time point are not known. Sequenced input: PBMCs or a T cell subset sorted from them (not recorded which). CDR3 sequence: CAGDSSYEQYF. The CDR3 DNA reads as TGTGCCGGCGACAGCTCCTACGAGCAGTACTTC.